Listed here are 9 T cell receptor beta chains from one sample, sequenced in a study of cytomegalovirus exposure and HLA in healthy donors. Researchers ran the PCR with 60 Vbeta and 13 Jbeta primers. The assay was immunoSEQ multiplex PCR, and TCRdb's table has in-frame clones only and misses some. This table has 170,000 or so clones, 77% appearing once. Sequences were obtained from PBMCs. These receptors all stem from a woman aged 30 to 39 in good health and CMV-seropositive.

The chain combines TRBV29-1 with TRBJ2-2; D is ambiguous. The length of the CDR3 is 15 residues. Germline V lookup: CDR1 SQVTM, CDR2 ANQGSEA. V dropped 4 bases and J dropped 0 bases, with 12 bases sitting between them. In DNA, the CDR3 is TGCAGCGTTGTATGGAGCAACCCGAACACCGGGGAGCTGTTTTTT. It specifies CSVVWSNPNTGELFF.

This chain uses TRBV19 with TRBJ2-1; 11 bases agree with TRBD2. The CDR3 sequence is 16 residues long. In germline, CDR1 is LNHDA, CDR2 SQIVND (reference sequence). The V and J ends lost 4 bases and 8 bases, in that order; junction bases with no gene match: 10. The chain's CDR3 is CASSRGTSGSYYEQFF. The CDR3 DNA follows: TGTGCCAGTAGTAGGGGGACTAGCGGTTCTTATTATGAGCAGTTCTTC.

The chain combines TRBV7-2 with TRBJ2-7; 15 bases are a match to TRBD2. CDR1 and CDR2 from the germline V gene are SGHTA and FQGNSA. This CDR3 region has 16 residues. The trim removed 5 bases at V and 3 bases at J, leaving 5 bases unmatched. The CDR3 nucleotides read TGTGCCAGCAGCACCCGGACTAGCGGGAGGGGCTACGAGCAGTACTTC. Its translation: CASSTRTSGRGYEQYF.

Only one count was recorded for this clone. The chain links TRBV30 to TRBJ2-5; 11 bases align to TRBD2. The junction had 2 bases not matched to a gene; V was cut back by 5 bases and J by 3 bases. Looked up from germline, CDR1 is GTSNPN and CDR2 is SVGIG (reference sequence). CDR3 length: 13 residues. This CDR3 reads CAWAGLAEETQYF. CDR3 bases: TGTGCCTGGGCGGGACTAGCGGAAGAGACCCAGTACTTC.

The rearrangement uses TRBV27 and TRBJ2-7; possible D gene TRBD2, 5 bases. The germline gives CDR1 MNHEY, CDR2 SMNVEV (reference sequence). The CDR3 is made up of 16 amino acids. Trimming pared 1 base from V and 1 base from J, leaving 14 bases between. CDR3 coding DNA: TGTGCCAGCAGTTTATTTGGACTGACCCCTTCCTACGAGCAGTACTTC. Encoded protein: CASSLFGLTPSYEQYF.

The rearrangement uses TRBV7-6 and TRBJ2-4; no clear D. Trimming shortened V by 2 bases and J by 2 bases, and 16 bases separated the two germline ends. The length of the CDR3 is 17 residues. Germline V gene data show CDR1 as SGHVS and CDR2 as FNYEAQ. CDR3 sequence (DNA): TGTGCCAGCAGCTTATGGCCTCATAATTCGCCCAAAAACATTCAGTACTTC. Amino acid sequence: CASSLWPHNSPKNIQYF.

This chain joins TRBV6-5 and TRBJ1-2; possibly TRBD1 for D (6 bases). The ends were cut back, 6 bases at V and 7 bases at J, with 12 bases in the middle. The germline gives CDR1 MNHEY, CDR2 SVGAGI. This CDR3 region has 12 residues. The CDR3 bases are TGTGCCAGCAGATCCACAGGGTCTGGCTACACCTTC. Translation: CASRSTGSGYTF.

This clone was observed a handful of times. J is TRBJ2-3 and V is TRBV7-9; D perhaps matches TRBD2 (7 bases). Trimming shortened V by 5 bases and J by 6 bases, and 24 bases separated the two germline ends. The length of the CDR3 is 17 residues. Germline CDR1 is SEHNR and CDR2 is FQNEAQ (reference sequence). CDR3 protein: CASSALRGGGPFDTQYF. The CDR3 coding sequence is TGTGCCAGCAGCGCCCTAAGGGGGGGAGGGCCATTCGATACGCAGTATTTT.

V and J are TRBV20-1 and TRBJ2-5; 7 bases align to TRBD1. The CDR3 consists of 11 residues. The J segment lost 3 bases and the V segment lost 7 bases, leaving 2 bases of the junction unmatched. Per the germline V gene, CDR1 is DFQATT and CDR2 is SNEGSKA (reference sequence). In DNA, the CDR3 is TGCAGTGAAGGGACAGAAGAGACCCAGTACTTC. Amino acids: CSEGTEETQYF.